Each of the 28 T cell receptor beta chains below was sequenced from the same sample in a study of cytomegalovirus exposure and HLA in healthy donors. The PCR made use of 60 Vbeta and 13 Jbeta primers. Profiling relied on immunoSEQ multiplex PCR, and the TCRdb table lists in-frame clones only, not all of them. The sample shows some 130,000 clones, about 74% of them seen only once. The sample was PBMCs. These TCRs come from a man aged 35 to 55 in good health and CMV-seronegative.

This clone showed up just once. The chain recombines TRBV11-2 with TRBJ2-1; 10 bases line up with TRBD2. Germline-derived CDR1 and CDR2 are SGHAT and FQNNGV. The CDR3 is 16 amino acids. V shed 1 base and J 6 bases; nucleotides not matched to a gene: 6. For the CDR3, the DNA is TGTGCCAGCAGCTTAGTACTAGCGGGAAAACCCAATGAGCAGTTCTTC. It specifies CASSLVLAGKPNEQFF.

This chain joins TRBV7-2 and TRBJ1-1, with D possibly being TRBD1 (5 bases). Trimming pared 5 bases from V and 3 bases from J, leaving 10 bases between. CDR3 size: 13 residues. Germline loops: CDR1 SGHTA, CDR2 FQGNSA. CDR3 in amino acids: CASSQQEDTEAFF. The CDR3, as DNA: TGTGCCAGCAGCCAACAGGAAGACACTGAAGCTTTCTTT.

The chain is built from TRBV21-1 and TRBJ2-7; no DNA check was done on the table's D call, TRBD1. TRBV21-1 is a documented pseudogene. This CDR3 is 13 amino acids long. The CDR3 DNA follows: TGTGCCAGCAGCCAGGAAAACTCCTACGAGCAGTACTTC. Protein product: CASSQENSYEQYF.

This clone was seen just once. The chain employs TRBV29-1 and TRBJ1-2; D uncertain. Trimming took 4 bases from V and 4 from J, leaving 13 bases between them. Looked up from germline, CDR1 is SQVTM and CDR2 is ANQGSEA. The CDR3 spans 13 residues. As DNA, the CDR3 is TGCAGCGTTGGGAGTGCAAACTTCTATGGCTACACCTTC. This translates into CSVGSANFYGYTF. The variable domain in full, completed from reference TRBV29-1 and TRBJ1-2, reads SAVISQKPSRDICQRGTSLTIQCQVDSQVTMMFWYRQQPGQSLTLIATANQGSEATYESGFVIDKFPISRPNLTFSTLTVSNMSPEDSSIYLCSVGSANFYGYTFGSGTRLTVV.

The gene calls are TRBV29-1 and TRBJ1-1; TRBD1 matches 8 bases. V dropped 7 bases and J dropped 2; count of bases not matched to a gene: 6. Per germline, CDR1 SQVTM and CDR2 ANQGSEA. CDR3 length equals 13 residues. CDR3 nucleotide sequence: TGCAGCGGGGCGGGACAGGTCAACACTGAAGCTTTCTTT. Residues: CSGAGQVNTEAFF.

This sequence joins TRBV7-9 and TRBJ1-4; no clear D. The CDR3 loop spans 18 amino acids. Deletions cut 1 base from V and 8 bases from J, with 23 bases between. Per the germline V gene, CDR1 is SEHNR and CDR2 is FQNEAQ (reference sequence). CDR3 nucleotides: TGTGCCAGCAGCTTAGGCCCAGGCGTACGCGGGGAAAGGGAAAAACTGTTTTTT. It yields the protein CASSLGPGVRGEREKLFF.

This chain links TRBV7-9 with TRBJ2-7; 12 positions agree with TRBD2. CDR3 length: 15 amino acids. Germline lookup yields CDR1 SEHNR and CDR2 FQNEAQ (reference sequence). Losses at the gene ends were 5 bases for V and 6 bases for J; bases not matched to a gene: 8. The DNA for the CDR3 is TGTGCCAGCAGCAAACCTAGCGGGGGGGCCTCCGAGCAGTACTTC. This translates into CASSKPSGGASEQYF.

V usage is TRBV5-3 and J usage is TRBJ1-2; the match to TRBD1 covers 7 bases. TRBV5-3 is reported as an ORF; its role is uncertain. CDR3 length: 18 residues. V gave up 4 bases and J gave up 3 bases; unmatched junction bases: 18. The CDR3 reads CARSHRGRGGIVDYGYTF. CDR3 DNA: TGTGCCAGAAGCCACAGGGGTCGGGGAGGAATCGTGGACTATGGCTACACCTTC.

In this sample, this clone turned up once. The chain is built from TRBV6-1 and TRBJ2-1, with D possibly being TRBD2 (6 bases). This CDR3 has 19 residues. Per germline, CDR1 MNHNS and CDR2 SASEGT. V was clipped by 1 base and J by 2 bases, with 21 bases between them. CDR3 protein: CASSEGTRVGRGPYNEQFF. CDR3 in DNA: TGTGCCAGCAGTGAAGGCACGAGGGTGGGGCGGGGACCCTACAATGAGCAGTTCTTC.

The chain employs TRBV7-8 and TRBJ2-2; TRBD1 might be the D (7 bases). Germline CDR1 is SGHVS and CDR2 is FQNEAQ. Trimming removed 3 bases at V and 7 bases at J, with 27 bases between. CDR3 size: 19 residues. The CDR3 protein is CASSFRRRPGTQGGGELFF. The CDR3 DNA is TGTGCCAGCAGCTTTCGCCGACGCCCCGGGACCCAGGGGGGCGGGGAGCTGTTTTTT.

This chain links TRBV6-5 with TRBJ1-2; no clear D. Germline lookup yields CDR1 MNHEY and CDR2 SVGAGI. V was trimmed by 9 bases and J by 4 bases, leaving 9 bases between them. The CDR3 runs 11 residues. The CDR3 reads CASRHTYGYTF. CDR3 coding DNA: TGTGCCAGTCGACATACCTATGGCTACACCTTC.

The CDR3 sequence: CASSLGRAGNTEAFF. The CDR3 DNA reads as TGTGCCAGCAGCTTGGGACGCGCGGGAAACACTGAAGCTTTCTTT. This rearrangement joins TRBV7-6 to TRBJ1-1; D is perhaps TRBD1 (5 bases). The germline V and J ends were trimmed by 3 bases and 2 bases, with 13 bases remaining between them. CDR1 is SGHVS, CDR2 FNYEAQ, per germline. This CDR3 has 15 amino acids.

The chain joins TRBV6-5 to TRBJ2-5; the D gene is possibly TRBD2 (5 bases). Per germline, CDR1 MNHEY and CDR2 SVGAGI. The V end lost 4 bases, the J end lost 4 bases, and 10 bases lay between the germline ends. The CDR3 totals 13 residues. The CDR3 protein is CASSSPGRETQYF. The CDR3, as DNA: TGTGCCAGCAGTTCCCCGGGAAGAGAGACCCAGTACTTC.

The rearrangement uses TRBV19 and TRBJ2-1; 7 positions match TRBD1. The CDR3 length is 13 residues. CDR1 and CDR2 from the germline V gene are LNHDA and SQIVND (reference sequence). The ends lost 10 bases at V and 5 bases at J; junction bases unmatched: 8. CDR3 amino acids: CATWDSRNNEQFF. The CDR3 coding sequence is TGTGCCACATGGGACAGCCGTAACAATGAGCAGTTCTTC.

The V and J genes are TRBV7-2 and TRBJ1-3, with TRBD1 matching 7 bases. Looked up from germline, CDR1 is SGHTA and CDR2 is FQGNSA. CDR3 size: 18 residues. The V gene end was trimmed by 1 base and the J gene end by 0 bases; junction bases not matched to a gene: 9. CDR3 nucleotides: TGTGCCAGCAGCTTAGGGGGAGGACAGGCCTACTCTGGAAACACCATATATTTT. Translated, it gives CASSLGGGQAYSGNTIYF.

This clone has only a few counts. J is TRBJ2-7 and V is TRBV6-5, with 13 bases fitting TRBD2. This CDR3 is 16 amino acids long. Trimming took 4 bases from V and 3 from J; bases not matched to a gene: 6. Germline V gene lookup returns CDR1 MNHEY and CDR2 SVGAGI. The CDR3 region has the DNA TGTGCCAGCAGTTCGTCCGGGACTAGCGGGGACTACGAGCAGTACTTC. Encoded protein: CASSSSGTSGDYEQYF.

The rearrangement uses TRBV7-2 and TRBJ2-5, with 7 bases lining up with TRBD2. With V trimmed by 3 bases and J by 2 bases, 6 bases remained unmatched. This CDR3 has 15 amino acids. Germline values: CDR1 SGHTA, CDR2 FQGNSA. This chain's CDR3 is CASSFDGGGQETQYF. The CDR3 DNA reads as TGTGCCAGCAGCTTTGATGGCGGGGGTCAAGAGACCCAGTACTTC.

The genes are TRBV7-9 and TRBJ1-1; TRBD1 is a possible D gene (6 bases). Germline CDR1 SEHNR, CDR2 FQNEAQ (reference sequence). The V end lost 8 bases, the J end lost 14 bases, and 27 bases lay between the germline ends. CDR3 length: 14 amino acids. CDR3 coding DNA: TGTGCCAGCCTGCACTCCAGGGGCGACAATCAAGGCTTCTTT. Protein sequence: CASLHSRGDNQGFF.

This sequence joins TRBV2 and TRBJ2-2, with 8 bases that match TRBD1. V shed 0 bases and J 6 bases; nucleotides not matched to a gene: 3. The CDR3 spans 15 residues. Germline CDR1 is SNHLY and CDR2 is FYNNEI. The CDR3 region is CASSEARTGSGELFF. The CDR3 DNA reads as TGTGCCAGCAGTGAAGCCCGGACAGGGTCCGGGGAGCTGTTTTTT.

This rearrangement joins TRBV6-5 to TRBJ1-1; D call uncertain. This CDR3 region has 15 residues. Germline values: CDR1 MNHEY, CDR2 SVGAGI. V shed 0 bases and J shed 4 bases, with 12 bases lying between them. In DNA, the CDR3 is TGTGCCAGCAGTTACTCTGCGGAACCGGGCACTGAAGCTTTCTTT. It is translated as CASSYSAEPGTEAFF.

This sequence joins TRBV4-3 and TRBJ2-7; 8 nucleotides line up with TRBD1. J gave up 0 bases and V 2 bases, and 9 bases lay outside the gene matches. The germline V gene has CDR1 LGHNA and CDR2 YSLEER. This CDR3 comprises 17 residues. The CDR3 region has the DNA TGCGCCAGCAGCCAATCATGGGGACAGGACCTCTCCTACGAGCAGTACTTC. Protein: CASSQSWGQDLSYEQYF.

V is TRBV7-3 and J is TRBJ2-2; 7 nucleotides align to TRBD1. CDR1 and CDR2 from the germline V gene are SGHTA and FQGTGA. With V trimmed by 5 bases and J by 4 bases, 7 bases remained unmatched. The CDR3 has 15 amino acids. CDR3 sequence reads: CASSEGAVSTGELFF. The CDR3 coding sequence is TGTGCCAGCAGCGAGGGGGCGGTTAGCACCGGGGAGCTGTTTTTT.

The rearrangement joins TRBV27 to TRBJ2-2; D is possibly TRBD2 (6 bases). In germline, CDR1 is MNHEY, CDR2 SMNVEV (reference sequence). V was trimmed by 3 bases and J by 7 bases, leaving 12 bases between them. CDR3 length: 14 residues. CDR3 in amino acids: CASSLEGRGGELFF. The CDR3 DNA reads TGTGCCAGCAGTTTGGAGGGGAGAGGCGGGGAGCTGTTTTTT.

The chain combines TRBV12-5 with TRBJ2-5; TRBD2 agrees at 7 bases. Germline V gene lookup returns CDR1 LGHNT and CDR2 FRNRAP. The CDR3 spans 12 residues. J lost 9 bases, V lost 6 bases, and 7 bases had no gene match. CDR3 amino acids: CASGDMGRAQYF. In nucleotides, the CDR3 is TGTGCTAGTGGAGACATGGGGAGGGCCCAGTACTTC.

The chain employs TRBV6-1 and TRBJ2-7, with 7 bases that match TRBD2. The J segment lost 7 bases and the V segment lost 5 bases, leaving 14 bases of the junction unmatched. The CDR3 is 15 residues long. Germline-derived CDR1 and CDR2 are MNHNS and SASEGT. The DNA of the CDR3 is TGTGCCAGCAGTCGAGACTCTCAGGTGGGGGGGGAGCAGTACTTC. It codes for CASSRDSQVGGEQYF.

The V call is TRBV10-3, the J call TRBJ2-2; D perhaps matches TRBD1 (6 bases). The CDR3 covers 13 residues. Germline V CDR1 and CDR2: ENHRY, SYGVKD. Trimming took off 7 bases at V and 6 bases at J, with 12 bases between the two ends. The DNA of the CDR3 is TGTGCCATCACAGGGGTTTGGTCCGGGGAGCTGTTTTTT. Encoded protein: CAITGVWSGELFF.

This clone showed up just a few times. The V gene is TRBV14, the J gene TRBJ2-5, with 11 bases fitting TRBD2. Germline V gene lookup returns CDR1 SGHDN and CDR2 FVKESK. The CDR3 has 14 amino acids. The V segment lost 4 bases and the J segment 13 bases; nucleotides outside the gene matches: 11. The CDR3 DNA sequence: TGTGCCAGCAGCCGACCGAGCGGTAGCGGGGGGGTGTACTTC. Encoded protein: CASSRPSGSGGVYF.

The chain recombines TRBV7-8 with TRBJ2-1; 8 bases line up with TRBD2. V lost 1 base, J lost 7 bases, and 6 bases stayed unmatched. The CDR3 consists of 15 residues. CDR1 SGHVS and CDR2 FQNEAQ come from the germline V gene. The CDR3 loop reads CASSLEVAGRNEQFF. Written as DNA, the CDR3 is TGTGCCAGCAGCTTAGAGGTAGCGGGGCGGAATGAGCAGTTCTTC.